The 26 T cell receptor beta chains presented below share a single source sample, sequenced in a study of post-analysis software for immune sequencing data. Which antigens these TCRs recognize remains unknown. cDNA libraries for TCR beta contained unique molecular identifiers. From the PCR reads, TCRdb called clonotypes with MiXCR, one entry per CDR3 protein. Here the sample spans some 890,000 distinct CDR3 sequences, about 57% being singletons. Findings and limits, study-wide: When patients were compared with controls, 4 or 5 TRBV segments were more frequent, TRBV5-6, TRBV5-1 and TRBV20-1 among them.

Sequencing was carried out using blood. The receptors originated from a girl aged 10 to 17 with multiple sclerosis.

The chain uses TRBV21-1 and TRBJ2-7; the tabulated D call, TRBD1, remains unverified against the DNA. Gene TRBJ2-5 matches the end of the DNA better, so the J call may be wrong. TRBV21-1 is given as a pseudogene. This CDR3 has 16 residues. The CDR3 loop is CASSKLETGLVETQYF. CDR3 nucleotide sequence: TGTGCCAGCAGCAAACTAGAGACAGGACTCGTGGAGACCCAGTACTTC.

J is TRBJ2-3 and V is TRBV7-9; D is undetermined. This CDR3 is built from 12 residues. Germline lookup yields CDR1 SEHNR and CDR2 FQNEAQ (reference sequence). V was shortened by 7 bases and J by 8 bases, with 13 bases between the two germline ends. The CDR3 is CASTHPRSTQYF. The DNA of the CDR3 is TGTGCCAGCACCCACCCGAGGTCTACGCAGTATTTT.

The rearrangement joins TRBV15 to TRBJ1-6; D gene ambiguous. Germline assignment: CDR1 LNHNV and CDR2 YYDKDF (reference sequence). The CDR3 extends over 13 amino acids. The V end was cut by 0 bases, the J end by 8 bases, with 5 bases between. CDR3 nucleotides: TGTGCCACCAGCAGAGATCAGGATTCACCCCTCCACTTT. Translation gives CATSRDQDSPLHF.

The gene calls are TRBV10-3 and TRBJ2-1, with D perhaps TRBD2 (6 bases). The CDR3 is made up of 16 amino acids. Between the trimmed V and J ends, which lost 2 bases and 2 bases, there was a span of 13 bases. CDR1 is ENHRY, CDR2 SYGVKD, per germline. CDR3 protein: CAISEGGISPYNEQFF. The CDR3 DNA follows: TGTGCCATCAGTGAGGGGGGGATCTCTCCCTACAATGAGCAGTTCTTC.

In this sample, this clonotype turned up a few times. The chain has TRBV29-1 and TRBJ1-1; TRBD1 might be the D (5 bases). This CDR3 comprises 14 residues. CDR1 is SQVTM and CDR2 is ANQGSEA in the germline V gene. V was clipped by 7 bases and J by 4 bases, with 19 bases between them. CDR3 sequence (DNA): TGCAGCGCAGCCGGGGGGAATGAGGCCACTGAAGCTTTCTTT. Its protein is CSAAGGNEATEAFF.

The chain joins TRBV29-1 to TRBJ2-3; the match to TRBD2 covers 16 bases. V was pared by 7 bases and J by 6 bases, with 4 bases of the junction left unmatched. This CDR3 has 14 residues. In germline, CDR1 is SQVTM, CDR2 ANQGSEA. The CDR3 sequence: CSAGTSGRADTQYF. In nucleotides, the CDR3 is TGCAGCGCAGGGACTAGCGGGAGGGCGGATACGCAGTATTTT.

The rearrangement links TRBV9 to TRBJ2-3; D not certain. CDR3 length: 14 amino acids. Germline V gene lookup returns CDR1 SGDLS and CDR2 YYNGEE. Trimming cost V 3 bases and J 6 bases, with 14 bases left between them. The CDR3 nucleotides read TGTGCCAGCAGCGGAGAGTCTTACCAGGATACGCAGTATTTT. Translated: CASSGESYQDTQYF.

This chain uses TRBV5-5 with TRBJ1-2, with 7 bases identical to TRBD1. Unmatched junction bases numbered 12, after V lost 2 bases and J lost 2 bases. Germline CDR1 is SGHKS and CDR2 is YYEKEE (reference sequence). The CDR3 covers 17 residues. Written as DNA, the CDR3 is TGTGCCAGCAGCTTTGGGATGGGACAGCGCCAAAACTATGGCTACACCTTC. This sequence encodes CASSFGMGQRQNYGYTF.

The CDR3 bases are TGCGCCAGCAGCTTGGGCGACGGGGAGTCCTACAATGAGCAGTTCTTC. Encoded protein: CASSLGDGESYNEQFF. V and J are TRBV5-1 and TRBJ2-1, with a weak D call TRBD2 (5 bases). The CDR3 has 16 amino acids. Germline V lookup: CDR1 SGHRS, CDR2 YFSETQ. V lost 0 bases and J 1 base, leaving 11 bases between the germline ends.

This clonotype appeared once. At one end, the junction sequence differs from germline, possibly due to a read error. This chain links TRBV5-1 with TRBJ2-4; TRBD1 matches at 7 bases. The J call may be in error: the DNA end matches TRBJ2-7 better. Germline V lookup: CDR1 SGHRS, CDR2 YFSETQ. The CDR3 covers 14 residues. The CDR3 DNA sequence: TGCGCCAGCAGGTCGAGGGGACAGTCCTCCGAGCAGTACTTC. It translates to CASRSRGQSSEQYF.

This chain joins TRBV6-5 and TRBJ2-1; D may match TRBD1 or TRBD2 (5 bases each). V was clipped by 2 bases and J by 9 bases, with 11 bases between them. CDR1 is MNHEY, CDR2 SVGAGI, per germline. This CDR3 is built from 13 residues. CDR3 nucleotide sequence: TGTGCCAGCAGTTACCCGGGGCTGCCTGAGCAGTTCTTC. This translates into CASSYPGLPEQFF.

This chain joins TRBV7-2 and TRBJ1-5, with D possibly matching TRBD1 (5 bases). The CDR3 length is 14 residues. V was trimmed by 4 bases and J by 5 bases, leaving 12 bases between them. Germline V CDR1 and CDR2: SGHTA, FQGNSA. The CDR3 coding sequence is TGTGCCAGCAGCTACGGCAGGGATTATCAGCCCCAGCATTTT. It yields the protein CASSYGRDYQPQHF.

This chain links TRBV20-1 with TRBJ2-1; 7 bases are a match to TRBD1. CDR1 is DFQATT, CDR2 SNEGSKA, per germline (reference sequence). The J segment lost 8 bases and the V segment lost 5 bases, leaving 12 bases of the junction unmatched. The CDR3 is 14 residues long. CDR3 protein: CSASDRARIHEQFF. The CDR3 bases are TGCAGTGCTTCAGACAGGGCCCGGATCCATGAGCAGTTCTTC.

The DNA for the CDR3 is TGTGCCAGCAGTTTTACGGGCAGGGGAAATCAGCCCCAGCATTTT. It specifies CASSFTGRGNQPQHF. V and J are TRBV12-3 or TRBV12-4 and TRBJ1-5, with D possibly being TRBD1 (6 bases). V lost 3 bases, J lost 4 bases, and 13 bases lay in between. This CDR3 comprises 15 residues.

CDR3 bases: TGTGCCACCCGGCGCAGCTCCTACGAGCAGTACTTC. Its protein product is CATRRSSYEQYF. The chain carries TRBV6-6 and TRBJ2-7; D unresolved. The V gene's germline CDR1 is MNHNY and CDR2 SVGAGI (reference sequence). The CDR3 is 12 amino acids. With 10 bases removed from V and 0 bases from J, the gap between germline ends came to 10 bases.

The CDR3 spells CASTGTGNTEAFF. CDR3 DNA: TGTGCCAGCACAGGGACAGGGAACACTGAAGCTTTCTTT. This rearrangement joins TRBV12-3 or TRBV12-4 to TRBJ1-1; 8 nucleotides match TRBD1. After removal of 7 bases from V and 1 base from J, the junction contained 2 bases not matched to a gene. The CDR3 has 13 residues.

J is TRBJ2-3 and V is TRBV5-5, with 9 positions matching TRBD1. V gave up 7 bases and J gave up 0 bases; unmatched junction bases: 6. The CDR3 is made up of 15 amino acids. Germline assignment: CDR1 SGHKS and CDR2 YYEKEE (reference sequence). CDR3 bases: TGTGCCAGCTTCGGGACAGGGCCTAGCACAGATACGCAGTATTTT. Translation gives CASFGTGPSTDTQYF.

This clonotype has a single count. The gene calls are TRBV5-5 and TRBJ2-7; tentative D call: TRBD2 (6 bases). The CDR3 extends over 14 amino acids. V dropped 2 bases and J dropped 5 bases, with 14 bases sitting between them. Germline CDR1 SGHKS, CDR2 YYEKEE (reference sequence). CDR3 DNA: TGTGCCAGCAGCTTCGGCGGGGCCCGTGACGAGCAGTACTTC. Encoded protein: CASSFGGARDEQYF. The full variable domain, with the rest looked up from reference TRBV5-5 and TRBJ2-7, is DAGVTQSPTHLIKTRGQQVTLRCSPISGHKSVSWYQQVLGQGPQFIFQYYEKEERGRGNFPDRFSARQFPNYSSELNVNALLLGDSALYLCASSFGGARDEQYFGPGTRLTVT.

The chain combines TRBV9 with TRBJ2-7, with 8 bases matching TRBD2. V was pared by 4 bases and J by 3 bases, with 9 bases of the junction left unmatched. There are 15 residues in the CDR3. Germline V gene sequence: CDR1 SGDLS, CDR2 YYNGEE. The CDR3 coding sequence is TGTGCCAGCAGCCCCCGGGTAGCGGGAATCTACGAGCAGTACTTC. This encodes CASSPRVAGIYEQYF.

The CDR3 region is CASSLSRGPLVDTQYF. CDR3 nucleotide sequence: TGTGCCAGCAGTCTGTCACGGGGGCCCCTCGTGGATACGCAGTATTTT. The rearrangement joins TRBV12-3 or TRBV12-4 to TRBJ2-3; D tentatively reads TRBD1 or TRBD2 (6 bases each). The V end lost 5 bases, the J end lost 6 bases, and 21 bases lay between the germline ends. The CDR3 covers 16 residues.

V usage is TRBV29-1 and J usage is TRBJ1-1; D gene ambiguous. V was trimmed by 7 bases and J by 1 base, leaving 16 bases between them. Germline CDR1 SQVTM, CDR2 ANQGSEA. The CDR3 is 14 residues long. CDR3 nucleotides: TGCAGCGCCCGCGTCCAGGTCCCGAACACTGAAGCTTTCTTT. Its translation is CSARVQVPNTEAFF.

The CDR3 sequence: CASSPGLAGHDEQYF. DNA for the CDR3: TGTGCCAGCAGTCCCGGACTAGCGGGACACGACGAGCAGTACTTC. The J gene is TRBJ2-5, the V gene TRBV6-5; 12 nucleotides align to TRBD2. The DNA matches TRBJ2-7 better at its end, which makes the J call doubtful. The CDR3 is 15 residues long. Germline values: CDR1 MNHEY, CDR2 SVGAGI.

CDR3 loop: CSAKVAGAETQYF. The CDR3, as DNA: TGCAGTGCTAAGGTAGCGGGGGCTGAGACCCAGTACTTC. This chain uses TRBV20-1 with TRBJ2-5, with TRBD2 identical over 9 bases. This CDR3 region has 13 residues. The V and J ends lost 4 bases and 5 bases, in that order; junction bases with no gene match: 5. Germline V gives CDR1 DFQATT, CDR2 SNEGSKA (reference sequence).

The rearrangement links TRBV10-3 to TRBJ2-7; 7 bases map to TRBD1. Germline V lookup: CDR1 ENHRY, CDR2 SYGVKD. With V trimmed by 8 bases and J by 3 bases, 16 bases remained unmatched. The CDR3 runs to 16 residues. CDR3 loop: CAIRDPTGTVSYEQYF. CDR3 bases: TGTGCCATCCGAGACCCGACCGGGACAGTGAGCTACGAGCAGTACTTC.

The J gene is TRBJ2-7, the V gene TRBV20-1; no clear D. Germline V lookup: CDR1 DFQATT, CDR2 SNEGSKA (reference sequence). This CDR3 contains 15 residues. Deletions cut 1 base from V and 0 bases from J, with 13 bases between. DNA for the CDR3: TGCAGTGCTAGAGGGGGTTGGCGGAGCTCCTACGAGCAGTACTTC. Protein: CSARGGWRSSYEQYF.

The gene calls are TRBV25-1 and TRBJ1-2; D uncertain. The CDR3 loop spans 11 amino acids. CDR1 is MGHDK and CDR2 is SYGVNS in the germline V gene. V was pared by 3 bases and J by 8 bases, with 7 bases between. The CDR3 here is CASSDPGGYTF. The CDR3 DNA is TGTGCCAGCAGTGATCCGGGAGGCTACACCTTC.